Ten or more counts support the clone carrying this TCR beta chain. Antigen specificity is unknown. The data belong to a study of metastatic and nonmetastatic thyroid tumors. Study as a whole: Repertoires from blood and tumor or nodule tissue of malignant and benign thyroid patients were compared. Study-level points and caveats: Malignant thyroid tumors reportedly exceeded benign nodules significantly in TCR beta diversity, with the difference appearing in blood and tumor.

Each patient came to thyroid surgery without any prior treatment (of any kind). V was trimmed by 0 bases and J by 6 bases, leaving 14 bases between them. The CDR3 loop spans 15 amino acids. CDR1 WSHSY and CDR2 SAAADI come from the germline V gene. TCRdb reanalyzed the PCR reads with MiXCR. The sample shows 29,000 or so clones, 3.5% to 4.5% of them seen only once. The TCR originated in a female donor with papillary thyroid cancer or a benign thyroid nodule (not recorded which). Some clones in this sample may be carry-over from other donors' samples. The specimen was blood. The V gene is TRBV10-2, the J gene TRBJ1-2; D call uncertain. The CDR3 here is CASSESGWSAHGYTF. In DNA form, the CDR3 reads TGCGCCAGCAGTGAGTCGGGGTGGTCAGCCCATGGCTACACCTTC.